These T cell receptor beta chains were read from a single sample in a study of blood T cells in healthy people across ages. TCRdb passed the 5' RACE reads through MiXCR, listing each CDR3 protein once. The table has roughly 860,000 distinct CDR3 sequences, 55% to 65% seen once. Sequenced material: blood. The origin of the receptors is a young man in good health. Both conserved end residues are part of each CDR3. The D gene is left open where the match is weak. For some rows the clone size is stated as once, few or many, or as a class when expanded; others skip it.

size,J,V,D,DNA,CDR3
-,TRBJ1-3,TRBV7-3,-,TGTGCCCCCCGATCGGGGGTTTGTGGAAACACCATATATTTT,CAPRSGVCGNTIYF
-,TRBJ1-1,TRBV12-3/TRBV12-4,-,TGTGCCAGCAGACGGGTCACGGGCACTGAAGCTTTCTTT,CASRRVTGTEAFF
few,TRBJ2-5,TRBV7-3,-,TGTGCCAGCAGCTTTTTCGCGGGCTACAGAGAGACCCAGTACTTC,CASSFFAGYRETQYF
-,TRBJ1-4,TRBV10-3,-,TGTGCCATCAGTGAGTCTCGGGCAGGGGCACTCACAACTAATGAAAAACTGTTTTTT,CAISESRAGALTTNEKLFF
-,TRBJ2-3,TRBV10-3,TRBD2,TGTGCCATCAGTGAGCCAACCCGACTAGCGGGAGATAGCACAGATACGCAGTATTTT,CAISEPTRLAGDSTDTQYF
-,TRBJ1-4,TRBV10-3,-,TGTGCCATCAGCGAGTCGGGGGCCCCCGAAAAACTGTTTTTT,CAISESGAPEKLFF
-,TRBJ1-2,TRBV5-6,-,TGTGCCAGCAGTTTTCCGGGACATGCTAACTATGGCTACACCTTC,CASSFPGHANYGYTF
-,TRBJ2-5,TRBV29-1,TRBD1,TGCAGCCCCCGACAGGGGGTGGAGGAGACCCAGTACTTC,CSPRQGVEETQYF
-,TRBJ2-4,TRBV20-1,-,TGCAGTGGGTTCGGACGGGACATTGCCTACGAGCGGTACTTC,CSGFGRDIAYERYF
-,TRBJ2-1,TRBV4-3,-,TGCGCCAGCAGCCCGGGACTGCAATTATCAAACAATGAGCAGTTCTTC,CASSPGLQLSNNEQFF
-,TRBJ2-1,TRBV20-1,-,TGCAGTGCTAGGGATCTCAGGCCCCAAAGGGGCAATGAGCAGTTCTTC,CSARDLRPQRGNEQFF
-,TRBJ2-1,TRBV9,-,TGTGCCAGCAGCGAGACCCGGGACCGCTCCTACAATGAGCAGTTCTTC,CASSETRDRSYNEQFF
-,TRBJ1-2,TRBV13,TRBD1,TGTGCCAGCAGCCCCTTCGGGACAGGGTTTCGCTATGGCTACACCTTC,CASSPFGTGFRYGYTF
-,TRBJ1-4,TRBV4-3,-,TGCGCCAGCAGCCAAGAGCCAGGAACAACTAATGAAAAACTGTTTTTT,CASSQEPGTTNEKLFF
few,TRBJ2-7,TRBV20-1,-,TGCAGTGCTAGGCGGGGCGGATACTCCTACGAGCAGTACTTC,CSARRGGYSYEQYF
-,TRBJ2-7,TRBV5-1,-,TGCGCCAGCAGCTCAGGACCGAACAATGAGCAGTACTTC,CASSSGPNNEQYF
many,TRBJ2-7,TRBV5-1,TRBD1,TGCGCCAGCACCAGGACAGGGGGCAGCGAGCAGTACTTC,CASTRTGGSEQYF
-,TRBJ2-7,TRBV29-1,TRBD1,TGCAGCGTTAGGGACAGTAGCTCCTACGAGCAGTACTTC,CSVRDSSSYEQYF
-,TRBJ1-4,TRBV4-2,TRBD1,TGTGCCAGCAGCCAAGGACAGGGAAGAGCAACTAATGAAAAACTGTTTTTT,CASSQGQGRATNEKLFF
-,TRBJ1-4,TRBV10-3,-,TGTGCCATCAGTGAATGGGAACGAGAAAAACTGTTTTTT,CAISEWEREKLFF
few,TRBJ1-6,TRBV4-2,-,TGTGCCAGCAGCCAACAGGGATCCCTTACAAATAATTCACCCCTCCACTTT,CASSQQGSLTNNSPLHF
few,TRBJ2-3,TRBV27,-,TGTGCCAGCAGGACGCAGGGTGGGGATACGCAGTATTTT,CASRTQGGDTQYF
-,TRBJ2-7,TRBV20-1,-,TGCAGTGCTAGTTTCAGGAACGGCGAGCAGTACTTC,CSASFRNGEQYF
once,TRBJ2-7,TRBV7-2,TRBD2,TGTGCCAGCAGCCCAAGACTAGCGGGGGCCTACGAGCAGTACTTC,CASSPRLAGAYEQYF
few,TRBJ2-5,TRBV7-3,-,TGTGCCAGCAGCTTAGGCCCTGGAGAGACCCAGTACTTC,CASSLGPGETQYF
few,TRBJ2-3,TRBV12-3/TRBV12-4,TRBD2,TGTGCCAGCAGGCGGGGGGACACGGATACGCAGTATTTT,CASRRGDTDTQYF
-,TRBJ1-5,TRBV6-1,-,TGTGCCAGCAGCCCAATGGGGGATCAGCCCCAGCATTTT,CASSPMGDQPQHF
-,TRBJ2-3,TRBV29-1,-,TGCAGCGCTCCGACTGGGACTAGCACAGATACGCAGTATTTT,CSAPTGTSTDTQYF
-,TRBJ2-3,TRBV24-1,TRBD2,TGTGCCACCAGTGATCGGGCTAGCGGACCAACAGATACGCAGTATTTT,CATSDRASGPTDTQYF
-,TRBJ1-2,TRBV12-3/TRBV12-4,TRBD1,TGTGCCAGCGCACGACAGGGGCCTGGCTACACCTTC,CASARQGPGYTF
few,TRBJ2-3,TRBV29-1,-,TGCAGCGACACCCGGGACACCACTAGCACAGATACGCAGTATTTT,CSDTRDTTSTDTQYF
few,TRBJ2-7,TRBV20-1,TRBD2,TGCCCCAGAGGAAGCGGGGGGCCTCGTGGCTACGAGCAGTACTTC,CPRGSGGPRGYEQYF
once,TRBJ2-5,TRBV20-1,-,TGCAGTGCTAGAGGTTGGGAGAGGGGAGAGACCCAGTACTTC,CSARGWERGETQYF